This TCR beta chain was identified in a study of T cells expressing NK-cell markers (dated by TCRdb to the early 2020s). With respect to the entire study: TCR beta-chain repertoires were profiled in sorted CD3+CD56+NKG2C+, CD3+CD56+NKG2C- and CD3+CD56-NKG2C+ T-cell subsets from about 8 donors. Among the eight sequenced donors, only one was HCMV-seronegative, while the other seven were HCMV-seropositive. The study sequenced eight donors, all healthy volunteers chosen at random: three men and five women. Sequencing of the libraries produced 2 x 150 bp reads on Illumina HiSeq 2000/2500, MiSeq or NextSeq. Broad study findings and their caveats: In roughly six donors, the dominant CD3+CD56+NKG2C+ clonotypes ranked among the top 10 CD8+ clonotypes, making up roughly 1.0-8% of CD8+ T cells. Whether the expanded NKG2C-expressing T cell clones were specific for HCMV antigens was left unclear. Those dominant clonotypes were again the most abundant among CD3+CD56-NKG2C+ cells in a handful of donors, at about 28.3-60.1%.

To determine HCMV serostatus, a commercial ELISA kit was used to detect HCMV-specific IgG in serum. Ficoll density gradient centrifugation was used to isolate peripheral blood mononuclear cells from blood. Data came from an Illumina HiSeq 2000. TCR beta cDNA libraries were prepared using 5'RACE template switching, which introduced a universal primer site and unique molecular identifiers. cDNA synthesis was primed from the TCR beta constant segment and was followed by two successive PCR amplification steps. The original pipeline was this. Reads were demultiplexed and grouped by UMI with MIGEC, and clonotypes were assembled and quantified with MiTCR. Only TCR cDNA sequences supported by at least two reads were kept to exclude erroneous sequences. Downstream repertoire analysis used the tcR package, and clonotypes were matched across fractions by CDR3 nucleotide sequence plus V segment. VDJmatch was used to annotate antigen specificity against VDJdb, with one amino acid substitution allowed in CDR3. TCRdb reprocessed the reads; each CDR3 protein sequence makes one entry, and DNA is unavailable. The V and J calls and clone size come from TCRdb's table, not from the authors' own analysis. The sample's clone listing holds approximately 380,000 distinct CDR3 sequences. The ten largest make up roughly 5.2% of the sample.

The CDR3, from cysteine to phenylalanine, totals 14 residues. Only the protein is available. For this clonotype: The antigen it binds to is not known.

This clonotype was sampled from a man aged 18 to 69 in good health. Sample: blood T cells: a sorted CD56 or NKG2C T cell subset, CD4+ or CD8+ T cells, or bulk PBMC T cells (not recorded which). The chain is assembled from TRBV12-3 or TRBV12-4 and TRBJ1-1. The CDR3 here reads CASSPFAGSTEAFF.